These 16 T cell receptor beta chains came from one sample sequenced in a study of early stage breast cancer tumors. Produced via immunoSEQ multiplex PCR; TCRdb's table is partial and in-frame only. The sample carries some 30,000 clones, 74% recorded once. Input material: breast tumor tissue. Receptors originate from a person in their thirties with breast cancer.

J is TRBJ2-1 and V is TRBV6-6, with D uncertain. Trimming removed 6 bases at V and 4 bases at J, with 16 bases between. CDR1 is MNHNY and CDR2 is SVGAGI in the germline V gene (reference sequence). This CDR3 has 15 amino acids. The CDR3 DNA reads TGTGCCAGCAGGGATTATAGTCCCCGATACAATGAGCAGTTCTTC. Encoded protein: CASRDYSPRYNEQFF.

The rearrangement joins TRBV19 to TRBJ1-4; unclear D gene. The ends were cut back, 5 bases at V and 0 bases at J, with 16 bases in the middle. Germline V gives CDR1 LNHDA, CDR2 SQIVND (reference sequence). CDR3 size: 17 residues. DNA for the CDR3: TGTGCCAGTAGTGGATTCACAGAGTCCTCAACTAATGAAAAACTGTTTTTT. Its protein product is CASSGFTESSTNEKLFF. The full variable domain, rest sourced from reference TRBV19 and TRBJ1-4, is DGGITQSPKYLFRKEGQNVTLSCEQNLNHDAMYWYRQDPGQGLRLIYYSQIVNDFQKGDIAEGYSVSREKKESFPLTVTSAQKNPTAFYLCASSGFTESSTNEKLFFGSGTQLSVL.

The rearrangement joins TRBV23-1 to TRBJ1-2, with D perhaps matching TRBD1 (6 bases). TRBV23-1 has ORF status, its function being uncertain. CDR3 size: 14 residues. The V end lost 0 bases, the J end lost 4 bases, and 9 bases lay between the germline ends. CDR3 DNA: TGCGCCAGCAGTCAATCTAAGGGGGGCTATGGCTACACCTTC. Its translation: CASSQSKGGYGYTF.

This chain joins TRBV5-1 and TRBJ1-3; D remains ambiguous. CDR1 and CDR2 (germline): SGHRS, YFSETQ. V shed 3 bases and J shed 3 bases, with 13 bases lying between them. The CDR3 loop spans 15 amino acids. As DNA, the CDR3 is TGCGCCAGCAGCTCGGTGGGCTTAAGTGGAAACACCATATATTTT. Its protein product is CASSSVGLSGNTIYF. The entire variable domain, with the rest obtained from reference TRBV5-1 and TRBJ1-3, is as follows: KAGVTQTPRYLIKTRGQQVTLSCSPISGHRSVSWYQQTPGQGLQFLFEYFSETQRNKGNFPGRFSGRQFSNSRSEMNVSTLELGDSALYLCASSSVGLSGNTIYFGEGSWLTVV.

This sequence joins TRBV29-1 and TRBJ2-1; 8 bases line up with TRBD2. This CDR3 has 12 amino acids. Looked up from germline, CDR1 is SQVTM and CDR2 is ANQGSEA. Written as DNA, the CDR3 is TGCAGTGGTAGCGGGAATTACAATGAGCAGTTCTTC. It specifies CSGSGNYNEQFF.

This clone was picked up a small number of times. The junction does not match germline at one end; this may be a read error. This chain joins TRBV4-2 and TRBJ2-3; 9 bases align to TRBD2. Per germline, CDR1 LGHNA and CDR2 YNFKEQ. The CDR3 extends over 16 amino acids. The CDR3 loop is CASSPGAGTSKDTQYF. Here the CDR3 DNA reads TGTGCCAGCAGCCCAGGGGCCGGGACTAGCAAAGATACGCAGTATTTT.

The chain recombines TRBV9 with TRBJ2-1; 7 bases map to TRBD2. CDR1 SGDLS and CDR2 YYNGEE come from the germline V gene. The J segment lost 13 bases and the V segment lost 0 bases, leaving 13 bases of the junction unmatched. This CDR3 contains 15 residues. The CDR3 reads CASSVVGSGEGLQFF. CDR3 nucleotide sequence: TGTGCCAGCAGCGTAGTGGGTTCGGGGGAGGGCCTTCAGTTCTTC.

This chain links TRBV9 with TRBJ2-7; D perhaps matches TRBD2 (5 bases). The germline V gene has CDR1 SGDLS and CDR2 YYNGEE. The CDR3 length is 13 residues. V lost 4 bases and J lost 4, with 12 bases in between. CDR3 nucleotides: TGTGCCAGCAGCATCCGGACTGGATACGAGCAGTACTTC. This sequence encodes CASSIRTGYEQYF.

The rearrangement links TRBV18 to TRBJ2-3; TRBD1 matches 7 bases. Germline lookup yields CDR1 KGHSH and CDR2 LQKENI. The CDR3 spans 16 residues. Trimming at V came to 4 bases and at J to 2 bases, leaving 9 bases not matched to a gene. Here the CDR3 reads CASSQDRDSTTDTQYF. In DNA form, the CDR3 reads TGTGCCAGCTCACAGGACCGGGACAGTACCACAGATACGCAGTATTTT.

This rearrangement joins TRBV5-6 to TRBJ2-7; tentatively, D is TRBD2 (6 bases). There are 16 residues in the CDR3. V was clipped by 0 bases and J by 0 bases, with 13 bases between them. Germline V lookup: CDR1 SGHDT, CDR2 YYEEEE. This CDR3 is CASSLAVGGTSYEQYF. The CDR3 DNA sequence: TGTGCCAGCAGCTTGGCTGTGGGGGGAACCTCCTACGAGCAGTACTTC.

CDR3 in amino acids: CASGATGVQETQYF. The CDR3 DNA reads as TGCGCCAGCGGGGCGACAGGGGTCCAGGAGACCCAGTACTTC. The chain recombines TRBV5-1 with TRBJ2-5, with 8 bases aligning to TRBD1. The length of the CDR3 is 14 residues. J gave up 5 bases and V 7 bases, and 10 bases lay outside the gene matches. Germline V gives CDR1 SGHRS, CDR2 YFSETQ.

The rearrangement joins TRBV7-2 to TRBJ2-3; 15 nucleotides match TRBD2. J gave up 7 bases and V 3 bases, and 5 bases lay outside the gene matches. The CDR3 covers 16 residues. The germline gives CDR1 SGHTA, CDR2 FQGNSA. Written as DNA, the CDR3 is TGTGCCAGCAGCTTGGCCGGGACTAGCGGGAGGTATACGCAGTATTTT. Translated, it gives CASSLAGTSGRYTQYF.

This clone showed up just once. This chain connects TRBV30 to TRBJ2-7; 11 bases fit TRBD2. CDR3 length: 15 amino acids. V shed 0 bases and J 3 bases; nucleotides not matched to a gene: 4. The germline CDR1 and CDR2 sequences are GTSNPN and SVGIG (reference sequence). The CDR3 region is CAWSVSLAGGYEQYF. CDR3 in DNA: TGTGCCTGGAGTGTTAGTCTAGCGGGGGGCTACGAGCAGTACTTC.

The chain links TRBV23-1 to TRBJ2-3; 7 bases match TRBD1. TRBV23-1 is filed as an ORF, its function uncertain. CDR3 length equals 17 residues. V lost 3 bases, J lost 2 bases, and 11 bases stayed unmatched. This CDR3 is CASSHHQQGPNTDTQYF. CDR3 nucleotide sequence: TGCGCCAGCAGTCATCACCAACAGGGGCCCAACACAGATACGCAGTATTTT.

V is TRBV30 and J is TRBJ2-2; 7 bases fit TRBD1. V lost 8 bases, J lost 2 bases, and 5 bases stayed unmatched. CDR3 length equals 13 residues. CDR1 is GTSNPN, CDR2 SVGIG, per germline (reference sequence). This CDR3 reads CAQGTANTGELFF. CDR3 nucleotides: TGTGCCCAGGGGACAGCAAACACCGGGGAGCTGTTTTTT.

The chain uses TRBV4-1 and TRBJ2-3; the match to TRBD2 covers 8 bases. Germline-derived CDR1 and CDR2 are MGHRA and YSYEKL. Trimming at V came to 2 bases and at J to 5 bases, leaving 15 bases not matched to a gene. CDR3 length equals 18 residues. The DNA of the CDR3 is TGCGCCAGCAGCCAAAAAATCGACTCGGGACTAGAAGGAGATACGCAGTATTTT. It translates to CASSQKIDSGLEGDTQYF.